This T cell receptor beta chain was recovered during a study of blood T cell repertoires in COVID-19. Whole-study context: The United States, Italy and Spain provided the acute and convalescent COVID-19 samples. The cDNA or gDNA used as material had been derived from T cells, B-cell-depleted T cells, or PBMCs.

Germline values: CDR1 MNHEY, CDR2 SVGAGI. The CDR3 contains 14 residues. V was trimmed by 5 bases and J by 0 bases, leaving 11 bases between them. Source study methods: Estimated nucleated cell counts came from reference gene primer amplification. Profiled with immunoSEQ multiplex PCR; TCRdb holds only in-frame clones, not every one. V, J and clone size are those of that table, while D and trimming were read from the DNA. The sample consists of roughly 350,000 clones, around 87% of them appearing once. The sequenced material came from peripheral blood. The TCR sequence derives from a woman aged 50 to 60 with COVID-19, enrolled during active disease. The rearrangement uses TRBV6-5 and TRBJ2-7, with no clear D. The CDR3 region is CASSTADGSYEQYF. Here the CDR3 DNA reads TGTGCCAGCAGTACGGCGGATGGCTCCTACGAGCAGTACTTC.